The table lists the clone carrying this TCR beta chain with a few counts. The data stem from a study of T cells in Graves' hyperthyroidism and ophthalmopathy. Amplification targeted TCR beta CDR3 regions from RNA transcripts. Carried out on the TCR CDR3, a first-round RT-PCR used the HTBI primer set. Each CDR3 protein gets one entry after TCRdb re-called the multiplex PCR reads with MiXCR. Altogether some 500,000 distinct CDR3 sequences are present, 15% to 20% being singletons, with the ten largest covering over 25%. The origin of this receptor is a woman between 25 and 40 years old with Graves' ophthalmopathy. The sequenced sample consisted of blood.

The CDR3 region has the DNA TGTGCCAGCACTTCGGGACTTACCACAGATACGCAGTATTTT. Its protein product is CASTSGLTTDTQYF. The V gene is TRBV7-3, the J gene TRBJ2-3, with D perhaps TRBD2 (6 bases). This CDR3 region has 14 residues. Looked up from germline, CDR1 is SGHTA and CDR2 is FQGTGA. Trimming removed 7 bases from V and 2 bases from J, with 13 bases in between.